A single sample is the source of the 18 T cell receptor beta chains below, sequenced in a study of CD8+ T cells in alopecia areata. RNA extraction was followed by reverse transcription into cDNA, which acted as the sequencing template. Only in-frame clones appear in the TCRdb table, and some are missing; sequencing was by immunoSEQ multiplex PCR. This sample has about 97,000 clones; roughly 41% occur once, and the top ten carry about 1.4%. Sequencing was carried out using CD4+ T cells sorted from blood. These receptors all stem from a human donor with alopecia areata.

V is TRBV4-2 and J is TRBJ1-5; D unresolved. V was trimmed by 0 bases and J by 1 base, leaving 10 bases between them. Germline CDR1 is LGHNA and CDR2 is YNFKEQ. This CDR3 is built from 16 residues. In DNA, the CDR3 is TGTGCCAGCAGCCAAGATTCGGGGTACAGCAATCAGCCCCAGCATTTT. Its translation: CASSQDSGYSNQPQHF.

The gene calls are TRBV21-1 and TRBJ2-5; the table's D call, TRBD1, was not checked against the DNA. TRBV21-1 counts as a pseudogene. This CDR3 has 14 amino acids. The CDR3 loop is CASSISTGQETQYF. In DNA, the CDR3 is TGTGCCAGCAGCATTTCGACAGGGCAGGAGACCCAGTACTTC.

The chain recombines TRBV29-1 with TRBJ2-1; the match to TRBD2 covers 9 bases. This CDR3 comprises 16 residues. V gave up 1 base and J gave up 8 bases; unmatched junction bases: 12. Looked up from germline, CDR1 is SQVTM and CDR2 is ANQGSEA. CDR3 sequence reads: CSVEAAGGTEFDEQFF. DNA for the CDR3: TGCAGCGTTGAAGCGGCGGGGGGGACAGAATTTGATGAGCAGTTCTTC.

The chain links TRBV6-6 to TRBJ2-5; no clear D gene. Trimming left V 5 bases short and J 2 bases short, with 12 bases between. The CDR3 covers 14 residues. From germline, CDR1 is MNHNY and CDR2 SVGAGI (reference sequence). The chain's CDR3 is CASSHQGQQETQYF. Written as DNA, the CDR3 is TGTGCCAGCAGTCACCAAGGGCAGCAAGAGACCCAGTACTTC.

This chain joins TRBV7-2 and TRBJ2-3; 12 bases agree with TRBD2. With 5 bases clipped from V and 2 bases from J, the junction kept 8 bases outside the gene matches. Germline V gene data show CDR1 as SGHTA and CDR2 as FQGNSA. There are 17 residues in the CDR3. CDR3 amino acids: CASSKDGLAGHTDTQYF. The CDR3 DNA is TGTGCCAGCAGCAAAGACGGACTAGCGGGGCACACAGATACGCAGTATTTT.

This clone has just a few counts. The chain couples TRBV19 to TRBJ1-1; tentative D call: TRBD1 (6 bases). This CDR3 contains 14 residues. V lost 7 bases to trimming and J lost 10 bases, with 22 bases between them. Germline V CDR1 and CDR2: LNHDA, SQIVND (reference sequence). The CDR3 coding sequence is TGTGCCAGTACACCGGGGGGCAGAGGTGGAGGAGCTTTCTTT. Amino acid sequence: CASTPGGRGGGAFF.

The V call is TRBV4-2, the J call TRBJ1-4, with D possibly being TRBD1 (5 bases). The CDR3 totals 17 residues. Looked up from germline, CDR1 is LGHNA and CDR2 is YNFKEQ. The ends were cut back, 0 bases at V and 1 base at J, with 12 bases in the middle. The chain's CDR3 is CASSQDTRQLTNEKLFF. CDR3 DNA sequence: TGTGCCAGCAGCCAAGACACTAGACAGCTAACTAATGAAAAACTGTTTTTT.

The chain recombines TRBV28 with TRBJ2-6, with D possibly TRBD1 on 5 matching bases. The CDR3 sequence is 14 residues long. Trimming cost V 6 bases and J 1 base, with 7 bases left between them. The V gene's germline CDR1 is MDHEN and CDR2 SYDVKM. The CDR3 nucleotides are TGTGCCAGCAGGGCAGGGTCTGGGGCCAACGTCCTGACTTTC. Translating gives CASRAGSGANVLTF.

This clone turned up a few times. The chain employs TRBV11-2 and TRBJ2-2; 9 bases map to TRBD2. This CDR3 spans 16 amino acids. Germline V gives CDR1 SGHAT, CDR2 FQNNGV. V was pared by 4 bases and J by 10 bases, with 13 bases of the junction left unmatched. The CDR3 sequence: CASSSAVTRGGLELFF. In DNA, the CDR3 is TGTGCCAGCAGCTCCGCGGTAACGCGGGGGGGCCTGGAGCTGTTTTTT.

The V call is TRBV29-1, the J call TRBJ2-3; D not certain. The CDR3 covers 13 residues. Trimming removed 0 bases from V and 6 bases from J, with 10 bases in between. Germline V gene lookup returns CDR1 SQVTM and CDR2 ANQGSEA. CDR3 sequence reads: CSVEDFSGDTQYF. CDR3 coding DNA: TGCAGCGTTGAAGATTTCTCGGGCGATACGCAGTATTTT.

This chain connects TRBV4-2 to TRBJ2-1; D gene uncertain. The V gene's germline CDR1 is LGHNA and CDR2 YNFKEQ. The CDR3 runs 11 residues. Trimming pared 2 bases from V and 9 bases from J, leaving 5 bases between. DNA of the CDR3: TGTGCCAGCAGCCAAAATAGTGAGCAGTTCTTC. Protein: CASSQNSEQFF.

The J gene is TRBJ1-2, the V gene TRBV30, with TRBD1 as a possible D gene (5 bases). The CDR3 spans 12 residues. Germline V lookup: CDR1 GTSNPN, CDR2 SVGIG (reference sequence). V was pared by 0 bases and J by 8 bases, with 10 bases between. The CDR3 DNA follows: TGTGCCTGGAGTGTAGGGGACTGGGGCTACACCTTC. The encoded protein is CAWSVGDWGYTF.

J is TRBJ1-6 and V is TRBV15; 8 positions agree with TRBD1. V dropped 0 bases and J dropped 9; count of bases not matched to a gene: 7. Germline CDR1 reads LNHNV; CDR2 reads YYDKDF (reference sequence). The CDR3 runs 16 residues. The CDR3 here is CATSRDGRTGFSPLHF. CDR3 bases: TGTGCCACCAGCAGAGATGGAAGGACAGGGTTTTCACCCCTCCACTTT. The full variable domain, rest sourced from reference TRBV15 and TRBJ1-6, is DAMVIQNPRYQVTQFGKPVTLSCSQTLNHNVMYWYQQKSSQAPKLLFHYYDKDFNNEADTPDNFQSRRPNTSFCFLDIRSPGLGDTAMYLCATSRDGRTGFSPLHFGNGTRLTVT.

The chain uses TRBV19 and TRBJ2-5; 10 bases line up with TRBD1. The CDR3 is made up of 15 amino acids. Trimming removed 6 bases from V and 3 bases from J; junction bases left unmatched: 7. Germline V CDR1 and CDR2: LNHDA, SQIVND (reference sequence). The CDR3 spells CASRHRDRGEETQYF. The CDR3 region has the DNA TGTGCCAGTAGACATCGGGACAGGGGAGAAGAGACCCAGTACTTC.

The chain carries TRBV5-1 and TRBJ2-1, with 8 bases fitting TRBD1. V was pared by 4 bases and J by 5 bases, with 5 bases of the junction left unmatched. This CDR3 is 14 amino acids long. Germline-derived CDR1 and CDR2 are SGHRS and YFSETQ. The CDR3 DNA reads TGCGCCAGCAGCGTGACAGGGGCAGACAATGAGCAGTTCTTC. Residues: CASSVTGADNEQFF.

This clone was counted only a few times. J is TRBJ1-1 and V is TRBV29-1, with 9 bases aligning to TRBD1. CDR1 is SQVTM and CDR2 is ANQGSEA in the germline V gene. CDR3 length: 14 amino acids. Trimming took 3 bases from V and 6 from J; bases not matched to a gene: 8. In DNA form, the CDR3 reads TGCAGCGTTGACCCTCGACAGGGGGTTGCTGAAGCTTTCTTT. Translation gives CSVDPRQGVAEAFF.

J is TRBJ1-5 and V is TRBV2, with 9 bases fitting TRBD1. The CDR3 contains 15 residues. Looked up from germline, CDR1 is SNHLY and CDR2 is FYNNEI. V shed 5 bases, J shed 0 bases, and the junction held 2 bases outside the gene matches. Here the CDR3 DNA reads TGTGCCAGCAGTAAACAGGGGGCTAGCAATCAGCCCCAGCATTTT. Residues: CASSKQGASNQPQHF. Supplemented by reference TRBV2 and TRBJ1-5, the full variable domain reads EPEVTQTPSHQVTQMGQEVILRCVPISNHLYFYWYRQILGQKVEFLVSFYNNEISEKSEIFDDQFSVERPDGSNFTLKIRSTKLEDSAMYFCASSKQGASNQPQHFGDGTRLSIL.

This clone was detected a few times. The chain couples TRBV28 to TRBJ2-7; TRBD2 agrees at 12 bases. Germline values: CDR1 MDHEN, CDR2 SYDVKM. The CDR3 is 15 residues long. V was pared by 6 bases and J by 1 base, with 4 bases of the junction left unmatched. This CDR3 reads CASRGGTSGSYEQYF. As DNA, the CDR3 is TGTGCCAGCAGGGGGGGGACTAGCGGGTCCTACGAGCAGTACTTC.